The rows below give T cell receptor beta chains drawn from one sample of a study of shared clonotypes between healthy human individuals. Assay used: immunoSEQ multiplex PCR; TCRdb lists only in-frame clones, some missing. This table holds 450,000 to 600,000 clones, around 80% found once. What was sequenced was PBMCs. These receptor sequences come from a woman between 40 and 50 years old in good health. Some clones in this sample may be carry-over from other donors' samples. Both conserved end residues are part of each CDR3. A D gene is named only where the DNA matches it firmly. Part of the rows lack a size; the others show once, few, many or a class for expanded clones.

d_call	j_call	clone_size	v_call	cdr3_aa	cdr3_nt
-	TRBJ1-1	many	TRBV19	CASSSLESGWNTEAFF	TGTGCCAGTAGTTCGCTTGAGTCTGGTTGGAACACTGAAGCTTTCTTT
-	TRBJ1-6	few	TRBV28	CASSSGRSSYNSPLHF	TGTGCCAGCAGCTCCGGACGGTCCTCCTATAATTCACCCCTCCACTTT
TRBD2	TRBJ2-2	-	TRBV10-3	CAIKRGLAGPHGTGELFF	TGTGCCATCAAGAGGGGACTAGCGGGACCCCATGGCACCGGGGAGCTGTTTTTT
TRBD1	TRBJ2-7	-	TRBV29-1	CSALPSGTGPYEQYF	TGCAGCGCCCTGCCCTCCGGGACAGGCCCTTACGAGCAGTACTTC
-	TRBJ1-4	-	TRBV10-3	CAISESGDATNEKLFF	TGTGCCATCAGTGAGTCAGGGGATGCAACTAATGAAAAACTGTTTTTT
TRBD2	TRBJ2-7	-	TRBV28	CASSLLRLAGNYEQYF	TGTGCCAGCAGTTTACTAAGACTAGCGGGAAACTACGAGCAGTACTTC
-	TRBJ2-3	-	TRBV5-1	CASSLWGNTDTQYF	TGCGCCAGCAGCTTGTGGGGGAACACAGATACGCAGTATTTT
TRBD1	TRBJ1-2	few	TRBV13	CASSLGTGSPTF	TGTGCCAGCAGCTTGGGGACAGGATCTCCCACCTTC
-	TRBJ1-1	-	TRBV5-4	CASSLGRNTEAFF	TGTGCCAGCAGCTTGGGGAGGAACACTGAAGCTTTCTTT
-	TRBJ2-1	-	TRBV20-1	CSARVLGEQFF	TGCAGTGCTAGAGTTTTGGGGGAGCAGTTCTTC
TRBD1	TRBJ1-2	-	TRBV7-2	CASSFGQGAYGYTF	TGTGCCAGCAGCTTCGGGCAGGGGGCTTATGGCTACACCTTC
-	TRBJ2-1	many	TRBV2	CASSEALQSYEQFF	TGTGCCAGCAGTGAAGCGCTTCAGAGCTATGAGCAGTTCTTC
-	TRBJ2-2	-	TRBV18	CASSPPGELFF	TGTGCCAGCTCACCCCCCGGGGAGCTGTTTTTT
-	TRBJ2-2	-	TRBV7-9	CASSPEGITGELFF	TGTGCCAGCAGCCCTGAGGGGATCACCGGGGAGCTGTTTTTT
TRBD2	TRBJ2-5	-	TRBV7-3	CASSWGLAGGETQYF	TGTGCCAGCAGCTGGGGACTAGCGGGGGGAGAGACCCAGTACTTC
-	TRBJ2-5	-	TRBV2	CASSERGSETQYF	TGTGCCAGCAGTGAAAGGGGTTCGGAGACCCAGTACTTC
-	TRBJ1-2	-	TRBV9	CASSVGENVPYYGYTF	TGTGCCAGCAGCGTAGGGGAAAACGTACCTTATTATGGCTACACCTTC
-	TRBJ2-1	-	TRBV28	CASSLSLAEQFF	TGTGCCAGCAGCCTCTCGTTGGCGGAGCAGTTCTTC
TRBD1	TRBJ1-5	-	TRBV28	CASSRGAESGGLNQPQHF	TGTGCCAGCAGCCGGGGGGCGGAGTCAGGGGGCCTTAATCAGCCCCAGCATTTT
-	TRBJ2-3	-	TRBV18	CASSPPTGTDTQYF	TGTGCCAGCTCACCACCTACAGGGACAGATACGCAGTATTTT
-	TRBJ1-4	-	TRBV2	CASSEGPATNEKLFF	TGTGCCAGCAGTGAGGGACCGGCAACTAATGAAAAACTGTTTTTT
-	TRBJ2-3	few	TRBV7-2	CASSSASDTQYF	TGTGCCAGCAGCTCCGCGTCGGATACGCAGTATTTT
-	TRBJ1-2	-	TRBV5-5	CASSRTETAAGDYYGYTF	TGTGCCAGCAGCCGTACTGAGACCGCAGCGGGGGATTACTATGGCTACACCTTC
-	TRBJ2-1	-	TRBV9	CASSVDVGEQFF	TGTGCCAGCAGCGTAGATGTTGGTGAGCAGTTCTTC